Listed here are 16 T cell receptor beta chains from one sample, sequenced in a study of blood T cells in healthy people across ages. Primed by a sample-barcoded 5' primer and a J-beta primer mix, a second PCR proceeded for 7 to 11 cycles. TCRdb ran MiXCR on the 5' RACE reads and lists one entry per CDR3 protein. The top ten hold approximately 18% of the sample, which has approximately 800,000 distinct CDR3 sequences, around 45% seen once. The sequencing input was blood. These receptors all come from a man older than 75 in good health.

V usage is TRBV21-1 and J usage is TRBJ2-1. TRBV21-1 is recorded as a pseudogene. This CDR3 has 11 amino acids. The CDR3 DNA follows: TGTGCCAGCGGGTACCAAGAGACCCAGTTCTTC. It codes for CASGYQETQFF.

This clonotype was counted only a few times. The CDR3 bases are TGCAGCGTTGAGGGACAGGGGCATGGCTACACCTTC. It specifies CSVEGQGHGYTF. V usage is TRBV29-1 and J usage is TRBJ1-2; 10 nucleotides line up with TRBD1. V lost 3 bases to trimming and J lost 6 bases; unmatched junction nucleotides: 1. The CDR3 runs 12 residues. From germline, CDR1 is SQVTM and CDR2 ANQGSEA.

CDR3 DNA: TGTGCCAGCAGTGCCTACCGGGACAGCTCCTACGAGCAGTACTTC. This codes for CASSAYRDSSYEQYF. The chain links TRBV27 to TRBJ2-7; the match to TRBD1 covers 7 bases. The CDR3 length is 15 residues. V lost 5 bases to trimming and J lost 0 bases; unmatched junction nucleotides: 7. CDR1 is MNHEY and CDR2 is SMNVEV in the germline V gene (reference sequence).

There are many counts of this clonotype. The CDR3 here is CSVERGVGEQYF. In DNA form, the CDR3 reads TGCAGCGTTGAACGGGGGGTGGGGGAGCAGTACTTC. The rearrangement joins TRBV29-1 to TRBJ2-7; 7 bases map to TRBD2. Trimming at V came to 2 bases and at J to 7 bases, leaving 5 bases not matched to a gene. CDR1 and CDR2 from the germline V gene are SQVTM and ANQGSEA. The CDR3 extends over 12 amino acids.

The CDR3 DNA sequence: TGTGCCAGCTCCATCCTGGGGCGAGCGATCCATGAGCAGTTCTTC. It encodes CASSILGRAIHEQFF. The chain employs TRBV18 and TRBJ2-1; TRBD1 is a possible D gene (5 bases). Trimming cost V 6 bases and J 8 bases, with 20 bases left between them. CDR1 is KGHSH, CDR2 LQKENI, per germline. The length of the CDR3 is 15 residues.

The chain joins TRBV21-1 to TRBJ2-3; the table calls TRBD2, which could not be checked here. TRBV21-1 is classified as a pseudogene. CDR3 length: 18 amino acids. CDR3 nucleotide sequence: TGTGCCAGCAGCAAAGACCAGTGGCAGCGGGGGTTGGTGGATACGCAGTATTTT. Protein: CASSKDQWQRGLVDTQYF.

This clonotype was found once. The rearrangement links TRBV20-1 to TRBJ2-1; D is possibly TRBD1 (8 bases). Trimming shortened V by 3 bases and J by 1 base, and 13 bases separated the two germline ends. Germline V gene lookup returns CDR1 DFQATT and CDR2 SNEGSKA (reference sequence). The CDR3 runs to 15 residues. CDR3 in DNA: TGCAGTGCTAGGGAACAGGGGGGGTCCTACAATGAGCAGTTCTTC. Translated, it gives CSAREQGGSYNEQFF.

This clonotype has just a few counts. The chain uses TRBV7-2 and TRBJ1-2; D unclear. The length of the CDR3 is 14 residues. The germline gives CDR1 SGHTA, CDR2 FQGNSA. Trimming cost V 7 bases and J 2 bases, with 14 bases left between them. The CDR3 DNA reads TGTGCCAGCACCCTATTCCCGGAGAACTATGGCTACACCTTC. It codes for CASTLFPENYGYTF.

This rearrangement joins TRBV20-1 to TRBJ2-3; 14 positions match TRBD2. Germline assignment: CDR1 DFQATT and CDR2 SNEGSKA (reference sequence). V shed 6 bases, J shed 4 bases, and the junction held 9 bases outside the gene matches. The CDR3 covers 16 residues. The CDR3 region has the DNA TGCAGTGCCTACGGCCCGGGACTAGCGGGAGCAGATACGCAGTATTTT. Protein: CSAYGPGLAGADTQYF.

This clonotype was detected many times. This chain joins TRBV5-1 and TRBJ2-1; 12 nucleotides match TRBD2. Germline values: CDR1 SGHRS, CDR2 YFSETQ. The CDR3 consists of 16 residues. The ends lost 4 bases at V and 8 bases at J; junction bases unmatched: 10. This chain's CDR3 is CASSAALAGGIDEQFF. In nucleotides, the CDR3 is TGCGCCAGCAGCGCGGCACTAGCGGGAGGTATTGATGAGCAGTTCTTC. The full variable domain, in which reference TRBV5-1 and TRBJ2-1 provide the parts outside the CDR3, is KAGVTQTPRYLIKTRGQQVTLSCSPISGHRSVSWYQQTPGQGLQFLFEYFSETQRNKGNFPGRFSGRQFSNSRSEMNVSTLELGDSALYLCASSAALAGGIDEQFFGPGTRLTVL.

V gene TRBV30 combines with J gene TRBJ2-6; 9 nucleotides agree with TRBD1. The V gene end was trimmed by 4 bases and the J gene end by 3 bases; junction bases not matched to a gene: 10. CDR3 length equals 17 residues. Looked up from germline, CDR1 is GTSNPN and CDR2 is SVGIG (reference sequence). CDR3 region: CAWTRTGVARGANVLTF. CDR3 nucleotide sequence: TGTGCCTGGACAAGGACAGGGGTGGCACGTGGGGCCAACGTCCTGACTTTC.

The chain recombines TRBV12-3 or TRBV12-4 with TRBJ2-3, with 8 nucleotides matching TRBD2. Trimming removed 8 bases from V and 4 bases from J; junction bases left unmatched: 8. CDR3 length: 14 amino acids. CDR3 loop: CASHVAGGADTQYF. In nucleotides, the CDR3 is TGTGCCAGCCATGTGGCGGGGGGCGCAGATACGCAGTATTTT.

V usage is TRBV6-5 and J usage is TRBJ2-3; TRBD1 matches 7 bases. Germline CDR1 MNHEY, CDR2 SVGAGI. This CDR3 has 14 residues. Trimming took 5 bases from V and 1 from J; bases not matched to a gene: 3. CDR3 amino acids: CASSGTEGTDTQYF. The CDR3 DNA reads TGTGCCAGCAGTGGGACAGAGGGCACAGATACGCAGTATTTT.

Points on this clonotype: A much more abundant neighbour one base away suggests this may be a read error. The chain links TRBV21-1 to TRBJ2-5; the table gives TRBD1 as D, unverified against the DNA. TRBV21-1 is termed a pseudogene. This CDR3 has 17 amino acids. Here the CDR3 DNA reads TGTGCCAGCAGCAAAGTGATCGGAGGACAGGGTCACAATGAGCAGTACTTC. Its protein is CASSKVIGGQGHNEQYF.

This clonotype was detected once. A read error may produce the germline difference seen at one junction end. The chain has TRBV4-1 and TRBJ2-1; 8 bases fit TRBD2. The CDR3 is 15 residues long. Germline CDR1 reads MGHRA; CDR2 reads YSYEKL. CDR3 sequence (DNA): TGCGCCAGCAGCCCCAGCGGGAGCTCCTACAATGAGCGGTTCTTC. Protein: CASSPSGSSYNERFF.

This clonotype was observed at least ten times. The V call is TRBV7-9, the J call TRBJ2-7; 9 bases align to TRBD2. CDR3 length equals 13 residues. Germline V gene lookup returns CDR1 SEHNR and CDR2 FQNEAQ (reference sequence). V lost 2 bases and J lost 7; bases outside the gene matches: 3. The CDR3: CASSLKAGGEQYF. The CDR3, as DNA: TGTGCCAGCAGCTTAAAGGCGGGAGGGGAGCAGTACTTC. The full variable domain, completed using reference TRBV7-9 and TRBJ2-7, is DTGVSQNPRHKITKRGQNVTFRCDPISEHNRLYWYRQTLGQGPEFLTYFQNEAQLEKSRLLSDRFSAERPKGSFSTLEIQRTEQGDSAMYLCASSLKAGGEQYFGPGTRLTVT.